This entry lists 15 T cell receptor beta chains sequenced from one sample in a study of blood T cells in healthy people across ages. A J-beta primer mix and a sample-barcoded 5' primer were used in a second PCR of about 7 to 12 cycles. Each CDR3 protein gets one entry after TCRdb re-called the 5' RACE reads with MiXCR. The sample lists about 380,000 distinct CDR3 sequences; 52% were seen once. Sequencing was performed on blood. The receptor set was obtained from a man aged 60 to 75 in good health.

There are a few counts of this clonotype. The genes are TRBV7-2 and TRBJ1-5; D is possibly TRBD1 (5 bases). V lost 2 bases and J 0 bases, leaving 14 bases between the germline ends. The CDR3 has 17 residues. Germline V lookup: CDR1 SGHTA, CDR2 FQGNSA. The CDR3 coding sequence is TGTGCCAGCAGCTTAATAGGAGTGGGACCTAGCAATCAGCCCCAGCATTTT. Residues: CASSLIGVGPSNQPQHF.

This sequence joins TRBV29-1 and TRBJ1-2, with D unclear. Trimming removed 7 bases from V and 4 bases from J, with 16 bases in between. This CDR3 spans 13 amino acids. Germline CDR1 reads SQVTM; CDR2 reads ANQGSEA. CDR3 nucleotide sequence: TGCAGCGCCGAAGGCCCTAACCCCTATGGCTACACCTTC. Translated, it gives CSAEGPNPYGYTF. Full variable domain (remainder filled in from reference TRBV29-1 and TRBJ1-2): SAVISQKPSRDICQRGTSLTIQCQVDSQVTMMFWYRQQPGQSLTLIATANQGSEATYESGFVIDKFPISRPNLTFSTLTVSNMSPEDSSIYLCSAEGPNPYGYTFGSGTRLTVV.

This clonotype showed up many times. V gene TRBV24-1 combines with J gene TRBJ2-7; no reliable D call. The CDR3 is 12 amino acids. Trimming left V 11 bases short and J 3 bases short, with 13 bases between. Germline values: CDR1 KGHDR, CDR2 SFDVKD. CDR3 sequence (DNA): TGTGCCATCAGACATGAGGACTACGAGCAGTACTTC. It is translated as CAIRHEDYEQYF.

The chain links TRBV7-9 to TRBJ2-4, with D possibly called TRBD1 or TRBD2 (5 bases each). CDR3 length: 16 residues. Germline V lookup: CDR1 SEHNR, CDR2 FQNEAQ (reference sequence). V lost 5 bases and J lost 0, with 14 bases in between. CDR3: CASSGTGAEAKNIQYF. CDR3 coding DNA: TGTGCCAGCAGCGGGACCGGGGCAGAAGCCAAAAACATTCAGTACTTC.

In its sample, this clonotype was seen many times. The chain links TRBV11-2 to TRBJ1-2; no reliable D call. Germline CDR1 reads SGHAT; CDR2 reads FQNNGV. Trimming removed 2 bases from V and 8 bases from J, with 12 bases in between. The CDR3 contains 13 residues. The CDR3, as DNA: TGTGCCAGCAGCTTATCCGGGAGAGACGGCTACACCTTC. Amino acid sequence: CASSLSGRDGYTF.

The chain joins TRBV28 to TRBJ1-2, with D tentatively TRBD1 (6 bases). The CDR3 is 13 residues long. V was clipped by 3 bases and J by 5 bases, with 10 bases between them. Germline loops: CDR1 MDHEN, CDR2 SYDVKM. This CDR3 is CASSFQGRYGYTF. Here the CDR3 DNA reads TGTGCCAGCAGTTTCCAGGGGCGGTATGGCTACACCTTC.

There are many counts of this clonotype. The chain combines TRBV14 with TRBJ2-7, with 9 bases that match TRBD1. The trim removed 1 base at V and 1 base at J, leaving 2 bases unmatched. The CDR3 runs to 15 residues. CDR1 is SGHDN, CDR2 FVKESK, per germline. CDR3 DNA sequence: TGTGCCAGCAGCCAAGGACAGGGGGGATCCTACGAGCAGTACTTC. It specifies CASSQGQGGSYEQYF.

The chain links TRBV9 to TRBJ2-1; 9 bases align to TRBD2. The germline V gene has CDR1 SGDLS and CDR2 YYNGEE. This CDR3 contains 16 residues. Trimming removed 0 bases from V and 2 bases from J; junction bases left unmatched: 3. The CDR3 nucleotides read TGTGCCAGCAGCGTAGGGGCGGGAGGGACCTACAATGAGCAGTTCTTC. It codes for CASSVGAGGTYNEQFF.

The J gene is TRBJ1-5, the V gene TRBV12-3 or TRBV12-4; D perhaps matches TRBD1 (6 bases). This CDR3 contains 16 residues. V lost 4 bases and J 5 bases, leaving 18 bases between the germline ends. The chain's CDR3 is CASSSPVGAGYQPQHF. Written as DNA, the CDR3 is TGTGCCAGCAGTTCCCCCGTGGGGGCCGGCTATCAGCCCCAGCATTTT.

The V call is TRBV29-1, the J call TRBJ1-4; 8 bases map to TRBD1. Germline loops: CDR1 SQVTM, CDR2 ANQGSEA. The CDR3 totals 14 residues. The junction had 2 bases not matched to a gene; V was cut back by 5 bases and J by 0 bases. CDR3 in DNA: TGCAGCGTTCGGACAGGGACAACTAATGAAAAACTGTTTTTT. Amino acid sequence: CSVRTGTTNEKLFF. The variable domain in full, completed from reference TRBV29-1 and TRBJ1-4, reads SAVISQKPSRDICQRGTSLTIQCQVDSQVTMMFWYRQQPGQSLTLIATANQGSEATYESGFVIDKFPISRPNLTFSTLTVSNMSPEDSSIYLCSVRTGTTNEKLFFGSGTQLSVL.

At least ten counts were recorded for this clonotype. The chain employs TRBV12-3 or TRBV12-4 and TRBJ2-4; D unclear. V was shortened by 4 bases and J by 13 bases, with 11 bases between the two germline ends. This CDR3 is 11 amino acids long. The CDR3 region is CASSSVSEQYF. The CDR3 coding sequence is TGTGCCAGCAGTTCTGTCAGTGAGCAGTACTTC.

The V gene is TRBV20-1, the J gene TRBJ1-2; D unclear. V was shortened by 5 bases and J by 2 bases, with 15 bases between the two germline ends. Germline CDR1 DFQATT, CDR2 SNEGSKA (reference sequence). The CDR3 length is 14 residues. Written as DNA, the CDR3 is TGCAGTGCTCCCACCCGGGTCAGCAACTATGGCTACACCTTC. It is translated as CSAPTRVSNYGYTF.

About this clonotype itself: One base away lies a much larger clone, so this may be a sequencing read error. The CDR3 loop is CTSSRASGTDTQYF. CDR3 sequence (DNA): TGTACCAGCAGTAGAGCTAGCGGCACAGATACGCAGTATTTT. V usage is TRBV6-2 or TRBV6-3 and J usage is TRBJ2-3; possible D gene TRBD2, 6 bases. Germline V CDR1 and CDR2: MNHEY, SVGEGT. This CDR3 is built from 14 residues.

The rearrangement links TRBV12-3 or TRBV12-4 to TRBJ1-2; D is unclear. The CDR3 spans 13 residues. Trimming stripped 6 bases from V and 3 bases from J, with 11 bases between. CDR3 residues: CASSLGPDYGYTF. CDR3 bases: TGTGCCAGCAGCCTAGGTCCAGACTATGGCTACACCTTC.

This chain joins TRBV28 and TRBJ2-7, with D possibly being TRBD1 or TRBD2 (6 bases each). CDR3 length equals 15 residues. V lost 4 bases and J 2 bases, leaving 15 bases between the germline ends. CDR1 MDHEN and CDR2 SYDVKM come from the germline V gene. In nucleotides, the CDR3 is TGTGCCAGCAGTTCTTGGATAGGGGGGACCTACGAGCAGTACTTC. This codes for CASSSWIGGTYEQYF.